The subject of this entry is one T cell receptor beta chain. A multiplex PCR was run with 60 Vbeta primers and 13 Jbeta primers. Assay: immunoSEQ multiplex PCR; the TCRdb copy retains only in-frame clones and omits some. This table holds 150,000 to 200,000 clones, approximately 83% found once. V shed 4 bases and J 1 base; nucleotides not matched to a gene: 3. Germline CDR1 LNHDA, CDR2 SQIVND (reference sequence). This CDR3 comprises 14 residues. This sample is drawn from a study of cytomegalovirus exposure and HLA in healthy donors. This sequence originates from a male donor in good health and CMV-seronegative. The sequenced sample consisted of PBMCs. J is TRBJ2-5 and V is TRBV19, with 7 bases fitting TRBD1. CDR3 sequence: CASSTGTAQETQYF. In nucleotides, the CDR3 is TGTGCCAGTAGTACCGGGACAGCCCAAGAGACCCAGTACTTC.